These 3 T cell receptor beta chains were all obtained from the same sample, sequenced in a study of blood T cell repertoires in COVID-19. Sequencing was performed with immunoSEQ multiplex PCR; in TCRdb, only in-frame clones are kept and a portion is missing. The sample includes about 170,000 clones, more than 75% of them seen just once. The sample taken for sequencing was peripheral blood. These receptors all stem from a man aged 18 to 30 with active or convalescent COVID-19.

This clone was seen just once. The J gene is TRBJ2-5, the V gene TRBV5-6, with D perhaps TRBD1 (5 bases). From germline, CDR1 is SGHDT and CDR2 YYEEEE. Trimming cost V 4 bases and J 5 bases, with 15 bases left between them. This CDR3 has 14 residues. CDR3 protein: CASSGQGDMETQYF. The DNA of the CDR3 is TGTGCCAGCAGCGGGCAGGGTGACATGGAGACCCAGTACTTC.

The rearrangement uses TRBV7-9 and TRBJ2-5; 9 bases align to TRBD1. CDR1 is SEHNR, CDR2 FQNEAQ, per germline (reference sequence). J was trimmed by 3 bases and V by 4 bases; bases with no gene match: 3. This CDR3 is 14 amino acids long. The CDR3 here is CASSSRTGEETQYF. As DNA, the CDR3 is TGTGCCAGCAGCTCCCGGACAGGGGAAGAGACCCAGTACTTC.

The V and J genes are TRBV5-1 and TRBJ1-2, with a possible D match to TRBD1 (6 bases). V was clipped by 4 bases and J by 9 bases, with 13 bases between them. The germline V gene has CDR1 SGHRS and CDR2 YFSETQ. CDR3 length equals 12 residues. The CDR3 loop reads CASSPLQGRYTF. In DNA form, the CDR3 reads TGCGCCAGCAGCCCGCTACAGGGTCGCTACACCTTC.